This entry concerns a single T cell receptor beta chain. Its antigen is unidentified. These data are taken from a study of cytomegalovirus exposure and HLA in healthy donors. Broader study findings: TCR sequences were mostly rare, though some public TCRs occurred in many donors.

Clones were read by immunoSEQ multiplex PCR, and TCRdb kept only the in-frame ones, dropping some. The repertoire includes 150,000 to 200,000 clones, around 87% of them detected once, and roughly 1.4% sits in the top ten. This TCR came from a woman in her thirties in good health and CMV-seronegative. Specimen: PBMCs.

Here the CDR3 reads CASSLLGGAKNIQYF. The CDR3 region has the DNA TGTGCCAGCAGTTTATTAGGGGGAGCCAAAAACATTCAGTACTTC. The chain recombines TRBV27 with TRBJ2-4, with D possibly matching TRBD1 (6 bases). In germline, CDR1 is MNHEY, CDR2 SMNVEV (reference sequence). The germline V and J ends were trimmed by 1 base and 0 bases, with 7 bases remaining between them. The CDR3 contains 15 residues.